These 2 T cell receptor beta chains originate from one sample sequenced in a study of cytomegalovirus exposure and HLA in healthy donors. Primers: 60 Vbeta forward and 13 Jbeta reverse. Repertoires were generated with immunoSEQ multiplex PCR, while TCRdb's copy carries only in-frame clones and drops some. This repertoire includes around 40,000 clones. Sequences were obtained from PBMCs. These receptors came from a man under 40 in good health and CMV-seronegative.

V is TRBV4-2 and J is TRBJ2-7, with 10 bases matching TRBD2. V was pared by 1 base and J by 4 bases, with 7 bases of the junction left unmatched. The CDR3 spans 16 residues. Germline V gene sequence: CDR1 LGHNA, CDR2 YNFKEQ. CDR3 nucleotides: TGTGCCAGCAGCCAAGGAGTAGCGGGAGGTGGGTACGAGCAGTACTTC. Its protein is CASSQGVAGGGYEQYF.

The chain combines TRBV6-6 with TRBJ2-7; 10 bases agree with TRBD2. The CDR3 covers 15 residues. The germline V gene encodes CDR1 MNHNY and CDR2 SVGAGI (reference sequence). V lost 6 bases and J lost 3; bases outside the gene matches: 8. CDR3 sequence reads: CASSPGLAVDYEQYF. The CDR3 bases are TGTGCCAGCAGCCCCGGACTAGCGGTAGACTACGAGCAGTACTTC.